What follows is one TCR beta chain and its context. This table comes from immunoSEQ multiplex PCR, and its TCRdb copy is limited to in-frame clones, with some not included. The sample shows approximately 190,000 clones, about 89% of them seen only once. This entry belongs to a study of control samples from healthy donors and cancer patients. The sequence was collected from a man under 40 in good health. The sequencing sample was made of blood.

The CDR3 protein is CAIADSTDTQYF. Here the CDR3 DNA reads TGTGCCATAGCGGATAGCACAGATACGCAGTATTTT. The chain joins TRBV10-3 to TRBJ2-3; D possibly corresponds to TRBD2 (5 bases). The V gene lost 9 bases and the J gene lost 0 bases, with 7 bases spanning the gap. Germline V gene sequence: CDR1 ENHRY, CDR2 SYGVKD. The CDR3 consists of 12 residues.